This T cell receptor (beta chain) was sequenced in a study of T cell responses to AZD1222 COVID-19 vaccine. Across the study: Second-dose groups at about 4 or about 12 weeks were pooled. Findings and limits, study-wide: The study found Spike-specific TCR breadth and depth rose after two AZD1222 doses. Possibly, clonal diversity was underestimated; donors were largely white British and included more females.

This CDR3 has 13 residues. CDR1 and CDR2 from the germline V gene are MDHEN and SYDVKM. Trimming took off 4 bases at V and 3 bases at J, with 6 bases between the two ends. Some clones are missing from TCRdb's copy, which holds only in-frame ones; the method was immunoSEQ multiplex PCR. Of roughly 110,000 clones detected, about 90% appear once; the ten largest clones hold 5.5% to 8%. About this clone itself: The antigen is not known.

This material consisted of peripheral blood, taken on day 0 of AZD1222 vaccination. The receptor's source is an adult in good health. This chain uses TRBV28 with TRBJ2-2; maybe TRBD2 (6 bases). The CDR3 coding sequence is TGTGCCAGCAGTTGGGACTACACCGGGGAGCTGTTTTTT. Translating it yields CASSWDYTGELFF.